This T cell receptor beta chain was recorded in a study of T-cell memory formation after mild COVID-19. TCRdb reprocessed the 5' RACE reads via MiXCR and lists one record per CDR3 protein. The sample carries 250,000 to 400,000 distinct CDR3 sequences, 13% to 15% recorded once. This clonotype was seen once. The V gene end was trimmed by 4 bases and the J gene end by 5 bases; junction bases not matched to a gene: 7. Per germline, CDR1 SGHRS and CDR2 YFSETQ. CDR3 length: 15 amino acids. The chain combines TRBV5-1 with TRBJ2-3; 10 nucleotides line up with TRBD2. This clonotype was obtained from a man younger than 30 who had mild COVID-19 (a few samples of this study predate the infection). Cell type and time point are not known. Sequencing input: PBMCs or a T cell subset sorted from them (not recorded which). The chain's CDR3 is CASSPTSGDGDTQYF. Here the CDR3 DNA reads TGCGCCAGCAGCCCTACTAGCGGGGACGGAGATACGCAGTATTTT.